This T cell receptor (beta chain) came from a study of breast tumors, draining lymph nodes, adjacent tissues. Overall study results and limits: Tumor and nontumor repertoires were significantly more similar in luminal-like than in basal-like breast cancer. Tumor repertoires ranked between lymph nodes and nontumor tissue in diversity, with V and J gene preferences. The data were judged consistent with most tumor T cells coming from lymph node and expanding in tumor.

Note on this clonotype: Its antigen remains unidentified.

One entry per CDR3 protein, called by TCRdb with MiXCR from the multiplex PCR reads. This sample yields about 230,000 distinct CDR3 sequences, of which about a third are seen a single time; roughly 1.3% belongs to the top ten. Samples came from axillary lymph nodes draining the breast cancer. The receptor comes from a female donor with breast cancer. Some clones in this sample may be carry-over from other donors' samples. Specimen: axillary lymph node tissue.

CDR3 region: CASSFGQARSPLHF. DNA for the CDR3: TGTGCCAGCAGCTTCGGACAGGCTAGGTCACCCCTCCACTTT. The chain combines TRBV7-2 with TRBJ1-6, with 7 positions matching TRBD1. From germline, CDR1 is SGHTA and CDR2 FQGNSA. The length of the CDR3 is 14 residues. With V trimmed by 3 bases and J by 10 bases, 6 bases remained unmatched.